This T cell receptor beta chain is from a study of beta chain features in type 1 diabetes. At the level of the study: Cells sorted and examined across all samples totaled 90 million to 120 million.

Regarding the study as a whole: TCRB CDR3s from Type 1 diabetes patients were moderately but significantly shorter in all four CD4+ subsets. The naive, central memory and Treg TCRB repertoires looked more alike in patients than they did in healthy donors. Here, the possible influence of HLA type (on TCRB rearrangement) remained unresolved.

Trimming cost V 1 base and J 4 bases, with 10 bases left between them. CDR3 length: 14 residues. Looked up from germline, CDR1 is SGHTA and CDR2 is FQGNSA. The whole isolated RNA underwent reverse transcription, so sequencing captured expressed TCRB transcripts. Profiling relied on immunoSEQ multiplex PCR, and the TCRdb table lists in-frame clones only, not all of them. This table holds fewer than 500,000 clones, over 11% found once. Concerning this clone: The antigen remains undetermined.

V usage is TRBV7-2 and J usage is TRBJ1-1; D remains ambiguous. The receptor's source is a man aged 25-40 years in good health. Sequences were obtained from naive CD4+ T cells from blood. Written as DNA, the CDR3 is TGTGCCAGCAGCTTAGTTCAGGAGTTCACTGAAGCTTTCTTT. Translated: CASSLVQEFTEAFF.